The 4 T cell receptor beta chains below were found in one sample sequenced in a study of identical twins. TCRdb independently ran MiXCR on the 5' RACE reads; one entry per CDR3 protein. The sample holds 450,000 or so distinct CDR3 sequences; about 18% are singletons and the top ten take roughly 12%. What was sequenced was naive T cells sorted from blood. Source of these receptors: a man in his fifties or sixties in good health.

This clonotype has more than one count but fewer than ten. The chain joins TRBV12-3 or TRBV12-4 to TRBJ1-2; 7 nucleotides align to TRBD1. V was clipped by 5 bases and J by 0 bases; unmatched bases: 6. This CDR3 is built from 15 residues. The CDR3 loop is CASSKRDRANYGYTF. The DNA of the CDR3 is TGTGCCAGCAGTAAGAGGGACAGAGCTAACTATGGCTACACCTTC.

The V call is TRBV5-5, the J call TRBJ2-1; tentative D call: TRBD2 (6 bases). V lost 5 bases and J lost 4, with 16 bases in between. There are 15 residues in the CDR3. Germline CDR1 reads SGHKS; CDR2 reads YYEKEE (reference sequence). In DNA, the CDR3 is TGTGCCAGCAGACCTTGGATAGCGGAATACAATGAGCAGTTCTTC. As protein: CASRPWIAEYNEQFF.

The chain has TRBV6-2 or TRBV6-3 and TRBJ2-2, with unresolved D. This CDR3 is built from 13 residues. V was cut by 6 bases and J by 5 bases, with 10 bases left in between. CDR1 is MNHEY, CDR2 SVGEGT, per germline. CDR3 protein: CASRRVETGELFF. Written as DNA, the CDR3 is TGTGCCAGCAGACGAGTAGAGACCGGGGAGCTGTTTTTT.

The rearrangement uses TRBV4-2 and TRBJ1-1; 7 bases agree with TRBD1. There are 14 residues in the CDR3. CDR1 and CDR2 from the germline V gene are LGHNA and YNFKEQ. After removal of 3 bases from V and 5 bases from J, the junction contained 6 bases not matched to a gene. Here the CDR3 DNA reads TGTGCCAGCAGCCACCAGGGGGGCATGACTGAAGCTTTCTTT. Amino acid sequence: CASSHQGGMTEAFF.